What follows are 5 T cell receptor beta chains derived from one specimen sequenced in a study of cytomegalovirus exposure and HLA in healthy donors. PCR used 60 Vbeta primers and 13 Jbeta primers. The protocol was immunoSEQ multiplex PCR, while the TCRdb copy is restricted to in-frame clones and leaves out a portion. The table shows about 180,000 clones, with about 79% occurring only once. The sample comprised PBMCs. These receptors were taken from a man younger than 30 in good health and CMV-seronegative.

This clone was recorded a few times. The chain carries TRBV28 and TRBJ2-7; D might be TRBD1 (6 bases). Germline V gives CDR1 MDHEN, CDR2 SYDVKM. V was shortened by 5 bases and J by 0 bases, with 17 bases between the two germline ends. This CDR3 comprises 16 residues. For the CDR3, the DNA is TGTGCCAGCAGTCCGGGACACTCCCTCCCCTCCTACGAGCAGTACTTC. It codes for CASSPGHSLPSYEQYF.

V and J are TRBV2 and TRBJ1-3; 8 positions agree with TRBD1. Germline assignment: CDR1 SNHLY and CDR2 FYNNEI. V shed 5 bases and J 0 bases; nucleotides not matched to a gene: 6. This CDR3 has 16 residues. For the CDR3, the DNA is TGTGCCAGCAGTAGGACAGGGACCCTCTCTGGAAACACCATATATTTT. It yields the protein CASSRTGTLSGNTIYF.

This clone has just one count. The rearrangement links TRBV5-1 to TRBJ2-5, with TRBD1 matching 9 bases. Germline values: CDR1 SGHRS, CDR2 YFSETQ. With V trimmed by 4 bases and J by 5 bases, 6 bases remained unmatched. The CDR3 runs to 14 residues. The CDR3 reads CASSIRQGEETQYF. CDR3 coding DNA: TGCGCCAGCAGCATTAGACAGGGGGAGGAGACCCAGTACTTC.

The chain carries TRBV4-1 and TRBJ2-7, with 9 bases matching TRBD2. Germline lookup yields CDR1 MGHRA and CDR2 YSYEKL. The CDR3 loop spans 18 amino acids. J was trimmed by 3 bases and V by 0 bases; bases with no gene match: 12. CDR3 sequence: CASSQDRAGGLGYYEQYF. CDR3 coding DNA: TGCGCCAGCAGCCAAGATCGGGCGGGGGGGCTCGGGTACTACGAGCAGTACTTC.

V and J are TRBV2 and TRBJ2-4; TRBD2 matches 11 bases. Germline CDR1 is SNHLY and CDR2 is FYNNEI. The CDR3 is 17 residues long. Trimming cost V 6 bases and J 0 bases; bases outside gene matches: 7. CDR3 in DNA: TGTGCCAGCAGCCAGACTAGCGGGGCAATAGCCAAAAACATTCAGTACTTC. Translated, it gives CASSQTSGAIAKNIQYF.